Sequencing of this T cell receptor beta chain was carried out in a study of blood T cell repertoires in COVID-19. About the research overall: Some COVID-19 samples were acute and others convalescent; all came from the United States, Italy and Spain. Sources were T cells, B-cell-depleted T cells, or PBMCs; the material itself was cDNA or gDNA.

In Seattle, patients joined the study during active infection and were tracked longitudinally. In the original processing: Amplification of reference gene primers provided the estimated nucleated cell counts. Here immunoSEQ multiplex PCR was the method, and the copy in TCRdb shows in-frame clones only, minus some. V, J and clone size derive from that table, while D and trimming were established from the DNA sequence. The sample has about 200,000 clones, 94% seen once. The sequencing sample was made of peripheral blood. The source is a man aged 30 to 39 with COVID-19, enrolled during active disease.

The CDR3 DNA follows: TGTGCCAGCAGCCAAGAGAGGGTTGACTATGGCTACACCTTC. Translating gives CASSQERVDYGYTF. J is TRBJ1-2 and V is TRBV4-2; D unresolved. Germline values: CDR1 LGHNA, CDR2 YNFKEQ. There are 14 residues in the CDR3. The V and J ends lost 0 bases and 3 bases respectively, with 8 bases between them.